These 17 T cell receptor beta chains were all obtained from the same sample, sequenced in a study of shared clonotypes between healthy human individuals. Measured with immunoSEQ multiplex PCR; TCRdb has only the in-frame clones, and not every one. This sample has roughly 2.2 million clones; 85% to 95% occur once, and the top ten carry 0.39%. The source material was naive CD4+ T cells from PBMCs. Subset denoted: CD45RA+ positively selected. The receptors were sampled from a young man in good health. Some clones in this sample may be carry-over from other donors' samples.

The chain uses TRBV9 and TRBJ2-1; 9 positions agree with TRBD2. CDR3 size: 17 residues. V shed 2 bases and J 8 bases; nucleotides not matched to a gene: 14. The V gene's germline CDR1 is SGDLS and CDR2 YYNGEE. The CDR3 protein is CASSVHRGTSSLDEQFF. CDR3 in DNA: TGTGCCAGCAGCGTCCACCGCGGGACTAGCTCCCTCGATGAGCAGTTCTTC.

Details on this clone: In the same sample, other DNA sequences code for this CDR3. The V gene is TRBV9, the J gene TRBJ2-1; D unresolved. The CDR3 runs to 15 residues. Trimming removed 0 bases at V and 0 bases at J, with 7 bases between. The germline gives CDR1 SGDLS, CDR2 YYNGEE. The CDR3 DNA reads TGTGCCAGCAGCGTAGGGGCTTTCTCCTACAATGAGCAGTTCTTC. Protein: CASSVGAFSYNEQFF.

This clone was seen more than once but under ten times. The chain carries TRBV7-9 and TRBJ1-5, with a weak D call TRBD1 (5 bases). V was clipped by 10 bases and J by 0 bases, with 10 bases between them. This CDR3 has 13 residues. Germline V lookup: CDR1 SEHNR, CDR2 FQNEAQ (reference sequence). The CDR3 sequence is CATQGNSNQPQHF. CDR3 bases: TGTGCCACCCAGGGAAATAGCAATCAGCCCCAGCATTTT.

The CDR3 bases are TGTGCCAGCAGTGCCCCCGGACAGCCCAACACTGAAGCTTTCTTT. Translated, it gives CASSAPGQPNTEAFF. This chain connects TRBV25-1 to TRBJ1-1; a possible D gene is TRBD1 (6 bases). Germline CDR1 reads MGHDK; CDR2 reads SYGVNS. This CDR3 is 15 amino acids long. Trimming removed 4 bases from V and 2 bases from J, with 14 bases in between.

The chain links TRBV28 to TRBJ1-2; 10 nucleotides line up with TRBD1. This CDR3 spans 14 amino acids. Germline CDR1 reads MDHEN; CDR2 reads SYDVKM. The J segment lost 8 bases and the V segment lost 4 bases, leaving 7 bases of the junction unmatched. CDR3 DNA: TGTGCCAGCAGTTCGCCGACAGGGGGCAAAGGCTACACCTTC. Its translation: CASSSPTGGKGYTF.

CDR3 in DNA: TGCGCCAGCAGTCCTGGGAACCAGGGAAGAGAAGAGACCCAGTACTTC. Amino acids: CASSPGNQGREETQYF. This sequence joins TRBV23-1 and TRBJ2-5; D perhaps matches TRBD1 (5 bases). TRBV23-1 is noted as an ORF with a role that remains uncertain. The V gene lost 4 bases and the J gene lost 3 bases, with 18 bases spanning the gap. This CDR3 has 16 amino acids.

The chain links TRBV27 to TRBJ1-5; 7 bases line up with TRBD1. The CDR3 consists of 17 residues. The J segment lost 0 bases and the V segment lost 6 bases, leaving 11 bases of the junction unmatched. The V gene's germline CDR1 is MNHEY and CDR2 SMNVEV (reference sequence). The chain's CDR3 is CASSPRDSYYSNQPQHF. The CDR3 bases are TGTGCCAGCAGCCCCCGGGACAGCTATTATAGCAATCAGCCCCAGCATTTT.

This chain's CDR3 is CASSLGSRGSYGYTF. CDR3 coding DNA: TGTGCCAGCAGCTTGGGGAGTCGGGGTTCCTATGGCTACACCTTC. This chain links TRBV7-9 with TRBJ1-2; D remains unclear. The ends were cut back, 3 bases at V and 4 bases at J, with 15 bases in the middle. Germline CDR1 reads SEHNR; CDR2 reads FQNEAQ (reference sequence). CDR3 length: 15 amino acids. The variable domain in full, completed from reference TRBV7-9 and TRBJ1-2, reads DTGVSQNPRHKITKRGQNVTFRCDPISEHNRLYWYRQTLGQGPEFLTYFQNEAQLEKSRLLSDRFSAERPKGSFSTLEIQRTEQGDSAMYLCASSLGSRGSYGYTFGSGTRLTVV.

This chain uses TRBV5-8 with TRBJ2-7; D gene unclear. CDR3 length: 11 residues. The germline V and J ends were trimmed by 6 bases and 7 bases, with 11 bases remaining between them. In germline, CDR1 is SGHTS, CDR2 YDEGEE. The CDR3 DNA is TGTGCCAGCACCCGGTGGATAGAGCAGTACTTC. This gives the protein CASTRWIEQYF. The full variable domain, completed using reference TRBV5-8 and TRBJ2-7, is EAGVTQSPTHLIKTRGQQATLRCSPISGHTSVYWYQQALGLGLQFLLWYDEGEERNRGNFPPRFSGRQFPNYSSELNVNALELEDSALYLCASTRWIEQYFGPGTRLTVT.

V gene TRBV11-1 combines with J gene TRBJ2-2; TRBD1 aligns across 7 bases. Losses at the gene ends were 4 bases for V and 6 bases for J; bases not matched to a gene: 2. Germline-derived CDR1 and CDR2 are SGHAT and FQDESV (reference sequence). This CDR3 is 13 amino acids long. The CDR3 DNA is TGTGCCAGCAGCTCTAGGGGGCCCGGGGAGCTGTTTTTT. It encodes CASSSRGPGELFF. The entire variable domain, with the rest obtained from reference TRBV11-1 and TRBJ2-2, is as follows: EAEVAQSPRYKITEKSQAVAFWCDPISGHATLYWYRQILGQGPELLVQFQDESVVDDSQLPKDRFSAERLKGVDSTLKIQPAELGDSAMYLCASSSRGPGELFFGEGSRLTVL.

This clone was counted a single time. The genes are TRBV30 and TRBJ1-6; D not resolved. This CDR3 is built from 13 residues. From germline, CDR1 is GTSNPN and CDR2 SVGIG (reference sequence). Trimming took 4 bases from V and 8 from J, leaving 12 bases between them. CDR3 DNA sequence: TGTGCCTGGAATAAAAATGGGGATTCACCCCTCCACTTT. Protein: CAWNKNGDSPLHF.

This chain links TRBV19 with TRBJ2-3, with a tentative D call TRBD1 (6 bases). The ends were cut back, 7 bases at V and 1 base at J, with 12 bases in the middle. The CDR3 spans 14 residues. Germline values: CDR1 LNHDA, CDR2 SQIVND (reference sequence). The CDR3 sequence is CASKTQGGTDTQYF. The CDR3 nucleotides are TGTGCCAGTAAAACACAGGGTGGCACAGATACGCAGTATTTT.

The chain has TRBV29-1 and TRBJ2-5; D is ambiguous. Per germline, CDR1 SQVTM and CDR2 ANQGSEA. The CDR3 runs to 13 residues. V was pared by 2 bases and J by 5 bases, with 12 bases between. Written as DNA, the CDR3 is TGCAGCGTTGAAAGGACCCCGGGCGAGACCCAGTACTTC. This sequence encodes CSVERTPGETQYF.

The gene calls are TRBV19 and TRBJ2-7; D possibly corresponds to TRBD2 (6 bases). Trimming pared 5 bases from V and 0 bases from J, leaving 14 bases between. Germline loops: CDR1 LNHDA, CDR2 SQIVND (reference sequence). The CDR3 loop spans 15 amino acids. The CDR3 DNA sequence: TGTGCCAGTAGTTCAGAGCGGGCCAGCTCCTACGAGCAGTACTTC. Translating gives CASSSERASSYEQYF.

The gene calls are TRBV25-1 and TRBJ1-4; D is perhaps TRBD1 (5 bases). This CDR3 comprises 14 residues. V lost 8 bases to trimming and J lost 3 bases, with 13 bases between them. Germline-derived CDR1 and CDR2 are MGHDK and SYGVNS. CDR3 nucleotide sequence: TGTGCCAGCCGAGCGGGACGGTCTAATGAAAAACTGTTTTTT. Its protein is CASRAGRSNEKLFF.

The chain couples TRBV15 to TRBJ2-6; TRBD1 agrees at 7 bases. Germline CDR1 and CDR2: LNHNV and YYDKDF (reference sequence). J gave up 0 bases and V 8 bases, and 7 bases lay outside the gene matches. The CDR3 length is 16 residues. The CDR3 reads CATRQGPYSGANVLTF. The CDR3 bases are TGTGCCACCCGACAGGGACCTTACTCTGGGGCCAACGTCCTGACTTTC.

Notes on this clone: Other DNA sequences in the sample encode the same CDR3. The CDR3 spells CSGQGAGETQYF. The CDR3, as DNA: TGCAGCGGACAGGGGGCGGGAGAGACCCAGTACTTC. J is TRBJ2-5 and V is TRBV29-1; TRBD1 agrees at 10 bases. The CDR3 runs to 12 residues. With V trimmed by 7 bases and J by 4 bases, 3 bases remained unmatched. Germline V CDR1 and CDR2: SQVTM, ANQGSEA.